The 26 T cell receptor beta chains given below trace back to one sample, sequenced in a study of early stage breast cancer tumors. Using immunoSEQ multiplex PCR, the repertoire was profiled, and TCRdb retains in-frame clones only, with some absent. Of 60,000 to 75,000 clones in the sample, 80% are singletons; the top ten hold about 4.5%. The specimen sequenced was blood. These receptors were collected from a person aged 40 to 49 with breast cancer.

This chain connects TRBV28 to TRBJ1-1; TRBD1 might be the D (5 bases). The CDR3 runs to 15 residues. V was pared by 8 bases and J by 0 bases, with 16 bases between. Germline CDR1 reads MDHEN; CDR2 reads SYDVKM. This CDR3 reads CASANNPTVNTEAFF. As DNA, the CDR3 is TGTGCCAGCGCCAATAACCCGACAGTGAACACTGAAGCTTTCTTT.

This chain connects TRBV9 to TRBJ2-3; TRBD2 matches at 11 bases. Germline values: CDR1 SGDLS, CDR2 YYNGEE. The CDR3 has 19 amino acids. With 0 bases clipped from V and 3 bases from J, the junction kept 12 bases outside the gene matches. CDR3 in DNA: TGTGCCAGCAGCGTAGATCGTAGAACTAGCGGGAGTTTTACAGATACGCAGTATTTT. Translation: CASSVDRRTSGSFTDTQYF.

In its sample, this clone was seen a few times. V is TRBV18 and J is TRBJ1-5, with TRBD1 matching over 8 bases. The CDR3 contains 15 residues. After removal of 4 bases from V and 0 bases from J, the junction contained 2 bases not matched to a gene. Germline CDR1 KGHSH, CDR2 LQKENI. CDR3 sequence: CASSLTGGSNQPQHF. DNA of the CDR3: TGTGCCAGCTCACTCACAGGGGGTAGCAATCAGCCCCAGCATTTT.

This clone appeared a single time. This rearrangement joins TRBV5-1 to TRBJ2-7; 8 bases fit TRBD1. V lost 0 bases to trimming and J lost 6 bases; unmatched junction nucleotides: 8. The germline CDR1 and CDR2 sequences are SGHRS and YFSETQ. The CDR3 is 15 residues long. CDR3 DNA sequence: TGCGCCAGCAGCTTGGGCAGGGGGCAGTCCGGCGAGCAGTACTTC. As protein: CASSLGRGQSGEQYF.

V usage is TRBV7-9 and J usage is TRBJ1-2; the D is unclear. CDR3 size: 12 residues. V lost 3 bases and J 5 bases, leaving 7 bases between the germline ends. Germline V gene sequence: CDR1 SEHNR, CDR2 FQNEAQ (reference sequence). The CDR3 nucleotides are TGTGCCAGCAGCTTGGACCAATATGGCTACACCTTC. It is translated as CASSLDQYGYTF.

The CDR3 DNA reads as TGTGCCAGCTCACCGGAGGATAACTATGGCTACACCTTC. Translated: CASSPEDNYGYTF. The genes are TRBV18 and TRBJ1-2; D call uncertain. The CDR3 consists of 13 residues. The V gene lost 3 bases and the J gene lost 1 base, with 6 bases spanning the gap. Germline V gene sequence: CDR1 KGHSH, CDR2 LQKENI.

This rearrangement joins TRBV27 to TRBJ2-1; D is perhaps TRBD1 (6 bases). Germline CDR1 reads MNHEY; CDR2 reads SMNVEV (reference sequence). V was cut by 0 bases and J by 11 bases, with 8 bases left in between. This CDR3 comprises 12 residues. CDR3 protein: CASSLSRGQQFF. CDR3 nucleotides: TGTGCCAGCAGTTTATCCAGGGGACAGCAGTTCTTC.

J is TRBJ1-4 and V is TRBV28; TRBD1 is a possible D gene (6 bases). The CDR3 has 13 residues. The germline V and J ends were trimmed by 2 bases and 5 bases, with 6 bases remaining between them. From germline, CDR1 is MDHEN and CDR2 SYDVKM. In DNA form, the CDR3 reads TGTGCCAGCAGTTTAAGGGGGAATGAAAAACTGTTTTTT. Amino acids: CASSLRGNEKLFF.

V and J are TRBV27 and TRBJ1-3; D not certain. Between the trimmed V and J ends, which lost 3 bases and 1 base, there was a span of 7 bases. This CDR3 has 14 amino acids. The germline gives CDR1 MNHEY, CDR2 SMNVEV (reference sequence). CDR3 bases: TGTGCCAGCAGTTTGGCAAAATCTGGAAACACCATATATTTT. Its protein is CASSLAKSGNTIYF.

The CDR3 sequence is CASSPGTGRTEAFF. The CDR3 region has the DNA TGTGCCAGCTCACCAGGGACAGGGCGAACTGAAGCTTTCTTT. The rearrangement uses TRBV18 and TRBJ1-1; 9 nucleotides agree with TRBD1. CDR1 and CDR2 (germline): KGHSH, LQKENI. V was pared by 2 bases and J by 5 bases, with 3 bases of the junction left unmatched. The CDR3 has 14 residues.

The chain is built from TRBV20-1 and TRBJ2-5; D uncertain. The CDR3 consists of 10 residues. Germline-derived CDR1 and CDR2 are DFQATT and SNEGSKA (reference sequence). V gave up 4 bases and J gave up 5 bases, with 5 bases separating them. Written as DNA, the CDR3 is TGCAGTGCTATTAAGGAGACCCAGTACTTC. It yields the protein CSAIKETQYF.

The V call is TRBV27, the J call TRBJ2-1; D is unresolved. The CDR3 loop spans 16 amino acids. CDR1 and CDR2 (germline): MNHEY, SMNVEV (reference sequence). The V end was cut by 3 bases, the J end by 3 bases, with 15 bases between. In DNA, the CDR3 is TGTGCCAGCAGTTTCCTTGGTGGGGTTTACTACAATGAGCAGTTCTTC. Protein sequence: CASSFLGGVYYNEQFF.

The chain combines TRBV5-5 with TRBJ1-5; tentatively, D is TRBD1 (5 bases). The germline gives CDR1 SGHKS, CDR2 YYEKEE (reference sequence). CDR3 length: 19 residues. Trimming removed 2 bases from V and 0 bases from J, with 21 bases in between. The CDR3 loop is CASSFSAGWEQDSNQPQHF. CDR3 coding DNA: TGTGCCAGCAGCTTCTCCGCCGGGTGGGAACAGGATAGCAATCAGCCCCAGCATTTT.

The V call is TRBV28, the J call TRBJ2-7, with 7 bases aligning to TRBD2. Germline lookup yields CDR1 MDHEN and CDR2 SYDVKM. Unmatched junction bases numbered 12, after V lost 8 bases and J lost 2 bases. The CDR3 totals 15 residues. The CDR3 sequence is CASPSGASGPYEQYF. Written as DNA, the CDR3 is TGTGCCAGCCCCTCGGGCGCTAGCGGACCCTACGAGCAGTACTTC. The full variable domain, in which reference TRBV28 and TRBJ2-7 provide the parts outside the CDR3, is DVKVTQSSRYLVKRTGEKVFLECVQDMDHENMFWYRQDPGLGLRLIYFSYDVKMKEKGDIPEGYSVSREKKERFSLILESASTNQTSMYLCASPSGASGPYEQYFGPGTRLTVT.

The V gene is TRBV6-4, the J gene TRBJ2-1, with TRBD2 identical over 8 bases. The CDR3 has 15 amino acids. Trimming took 2 bases from V and 0 from J; bases not matched to a gene: 0. Germline lookup yields CDR1 MRHNA and CDR2 SNTAGT. CDR3 sequence: CASSDTSGSYNEQFF. In DNA form, the CDR3 reads TGTGCCAGCAGTGACACTAGCGGCTCCTACAATGAGCAGTTCTTC.

The J gene is TRBJ1-1, the V gene TRBV4-1; possibly TRBD1 for D (5 bases). CDR3 size: 16 residues. Trimming shortened V by 1 base and J by 4 bases, and 16 bases separated the two germline ends. CDR1 is MGHRA, CDR2 YSYEKL, per germline. Written as DNA, the CDR3 is TGCGCCAGCAGCCAAGTGTTGGGGCCCCAGGGCACTGAAGCTTTCTTT. Its protein product is CASSQVLGPQGTEAFF.

The rearrangement links TRBV4-1 to TRBJ2-7, with a tentative D call TRBD1 (5 bases). This CDR3 has 14 amino acids. The ends were cut back, 3 bases at V and 4 bases at J, with 13 bases in the middle. Germline assignment: CDR1 MGHRA and CDR2 YSYEKL. The CDR3 DNA follows: TGCGCCAGCAGCCATCTGAGTGGGGCTTACGAGCAGTACTTC. Protein product: CASSHLSGAYEQYF.

The chain has TRBV11-2 and TRBJ1-5; D is possibly TRBD1 (5 bases). Germline V lookup: CDR1 SGHAT, CDR2 FQNNGV. V lost 4 bases and J lost 6, with 10 bases in between. CDR3 size: 13 residues. The CDR3 loop reads CASSSGYRQPQHF. As DNA, the CDR3 is TGTGCCAGCAGCTCAGGGTATCGTCAGCCCCAGCATTTT.

There are a few counts of this clone. The V gene is TRBV4-2, the J gene TRBJ2-1, with TRBD2 matching 12 bases. Trimming took 1 base from V and 6 from J; bases not matched to a gene: 4. CDR3 length: 16 amino acids. From germline, CDR1 is LGHNA and CDR2 YNFKEQ. As DNA, the CDR3 is TGTGCCAGCAGCCAAGGTGAGACTAGCGGGAGCAATGAGCAGTTCTTC. Residues: CASSQGETSGSNEQFF.

The chain recombines TRBV11-2 with TRBJ1-1, with D maybe TRBD1 (5 bases). Germline CDR1 SGHAT, CDR2 FQNNGV. V lost 5 bases and J 5 bases, leaving 15 bases between the germline ends. The CDR3 spans 14 residues. CDR3 bases: TGTGCCAGCAGCGTAATCAGTGGGGGGACTGAAGCTTTCTTT. Translation: CASSVISGGTEAFF.

V usage is TRBV5-6 and J usage is TRBJ2-5, with 12 bases matching TRBD2. Trimming took 6 bases from V and 5 from J; bases not matched to a gene: 11. The germline CDR1 and CDR2 sequences are SGHDT and YYEEEE. CDR3 length: 16 amino acids. The CDR3: CASTETSGSGGETQYF. The CDR3 nucleotides are TGTGCCAGCACCGAGACTAGCGGGAGTGGTGGTGAGACCCAGTACTTC. Full variable domain (outside the CDR3, taken from reference TRBV5-6 and TRBJ2-5): DAGVTQSPTHLIKTRGQQVTLRCSPKSGHDTVSWYQQALGQGPQFIFQYYEEEERQRGNFPDRFSGHQFPNYSSELNVNALLLGDSALYLCASTETSGSGGETQYFGPGTRLLVL.

The chain carries TRBV5-4 and TRBJ1-4; TRBD1 agrees at 8 bases. The CDR3 covers 13 residues. CDR1 is SGHNT, CDR2 YYREEE, per germline (reference sequence). V lost 4 bases, J lost 7 bases, and 3 bases stayed unmatched. The CDR3 region is CASSPGTGEKLFF. The CDR3 coding sequence is TGTGCCAGCAGCCCGGGGACAGGTGAAAAACTGTTTTTT.

The chain couples TRBV30 to TRBJ2-5; D perhaps matches TRBD2 (5 bases). V lost 3 bases and J 5 bases, leaving 10 bases between the germline ends. Germline V lookup: CDR1 GTSNPN, CDR2 SVGIG (reference sequence). The CDR3 is 12 residues long. In DNA, the CDR3 is TGTGCCTGGAGGCCTCGAGGGGAGACCCAGTACTTC. Translating it yields CAWRPRGETQYF.

The chain carries TRBV15 and TRBJ2-2; D possibly matches TRBD1 or TRBD2 (5 bases each). Per germline, CDR1 LNHNV and CDR2 YYDKDF (reference sequence). The CDR3 is made up of 14 amino acids. V shed 0 bases and J shed 6 bases, with 8 bases lying between them. CDR3 nucleotides: TGTGCCACCAGCAGAGATAGAGGGGCCGGGGAGCTGTTTTTT. Translation: CATSRDRGAGELFF.

This chain links TRBV30 with TRBJ1-4, with D tentatively TRBD1 (5 bases). CDR1 is GTSNPN and CDR2 is SVGIG in the germline V gene (reference sequence). The CDR3 is 14 amino acids. The V end lost 5 bases, the J end lost 6 bases, and 16 bases lay between the germline ends. Here the CDR3 DNA reads TGTGCCTGGGGCCAAGGTTGGGGGGATGAAAAACTGTTTTTT. Protein: CAWGQGWGDEKLFF.

The chain has TRBV29-1 and TRBJ2-7; D not certain. The length of the CDR3 is 11 residues. Germline V gene lookup returns CDR1 SQVTM and CDR2 ANQGSEA. The V gene lost 4 bases and the J gene lost 4 bases, with 8 bases spanning the gap. CDR3 sequence (DNA): TGCAGCGTTGGGGTCGGGTACGAGCAGTACTTC. Translated, it gives CSVGVGYEQYF.